The entry that follows covers one TCR beta chain sequence. What antigen it recognizes has not been identified. Within one base of it there is no much larger clone, and no base qualities were kept. Patients with autoimmune disease history or receiving systemic immunosuppression were excluded from the trial. Peripheral blood for TCR sequencing was drawn from every dose cohort at baseline, at cycle 4 day 1 and at cycle 7 day 1. Samples were obtained from an open-label, multicenter, first-in-human phase I dose-escalation trial of ivuxolimab. Adults with locally advanced or metastatic head and neck squamous cell, hepatocellular, melanoma or renal cell carcinoma were enrolled in the trial. Before TCR sequencing, CD4+ T cells and CD8+ T cells were sorted from peripheral blood as separate populations. These data belong to a study of OX40 agonist ivuxolimab in advanced cancers. About the full investigation: Ivuxolimab, which targeted the costimulatory receptor OX40 (CD134), was an agonistic, fully human IgG2 monoclonal antibody. The point of sequencing TCRbeta in the periphery was to test whether ivuxolimab changed TCR sequence diversity and drove clonal T-cell expansion. Of the approximately 50 dose-escalation patients, hepatocellular carcinoma was present in around 20, melanoma in approximately 15, renal cell carcinoma in 9 and head and neck cancer in 9. In the dose-escalation cohort, 82.7% of patients were male, and the mean age was approximately 55 years, with a range of roughly 23 to 85. The paper covers the monotherapy dose-escalation part of the phase I ivuxolimab trial, which included N of about 50 patients. Intravenous ivuxolimab was administered to patients every 2 weeks at six dose levels: 0.01, 0.1, 0.3, 1.5, 3 and 10 mg/kg. Partial responses occurred in three dose-escalation patients, of whom one had hepatocellular carcinoma and two had cutaneous melanoma. Prior anti-PD-1, anti-PD-L1 or anti-CTLA-4 therapy was permitted, and less than 45% of dose-escalation patients had received checkpoint inhibitors.

The CDR3 runs 16 amino acids, cysteine and phenylalanine included. The sequence is cut down to CDR3 DNA, 48 bases in frame from base 1. As encoded in the germline V gene, CDR1 is MNHEY while CDR2 is SVGAGI. V gives up 2 bases and J gives up 1 base, and the segment between their germline ends measures 14 bases. Genomic DNA was isolated from the sorted cells so that the TCRbeta CDR3 region could be sequenced. The immunoSEQ Assay was used to sequence the TCRbeta CDR3 regions. TCRdb holds this immuneACCESS table with in-frame rearrangements only. Some clones are missing; in checked studies, unresolved V genes explain under half, and the rest has no known cause. The sample table holds 50,000 to 70,000 clones, of which around four fifths were seen once. Clones ranked in the top ten supply approximately 2% of the sample. Overall study results and their limits: After ivuxolimab, expanded clones were on average more numerous among CD8+ T cells than among CD4+ T cells. At doses of 0.1 to 3.0 mg/kg, clonal expansion of both CD4+ and CD8+ T cells in blood was seen between baseline and week 6. In partial responders in the 0.1-3.0 mg/kg groups, normalized peripheral clonal expansion was found to be among the lowest, especially among CD8+ T cells. Antigen specificity was not determined for the clonally expanded peripheral T cells. Low levels of normalized T-cell clonal expansion were also seen in some patients who did not respond.

The origin of this receptor is an adult with an advanced solid tumor such as melanoma, head and neck, liver or kidney cancer. This specimen was CD4+ or CD8+ T cells sorted from blood, taken in a trial of the OX40 agonist ivuxolimab. The chain employs TRBV6-5 and TRBJ2-5; 6 matching bases give a weak D call of TRBD1. The base sequence is TGTGCCAGCAGTTACGACAGGCGCCCCTTCCAAGAGACCCAGTACTTC. This encodes CASSYDRRPFQETQYF.